This T cell receptor (beta chain) was identified during a study of neurological immune-mediated disorders. This clonotype appeared a few times. The germline V and J ends were trimmed by 1 base and 6 bases, with 13 bases remaining between them. This CDR3 is built from 15 residues. Looked up from germline, CDR1 is SGHRS and CDR2 is YFSETQ. TCRdb redid the calling of the 5' RACE reads with MiXCR, one entry per CDR3 protein. The table lists roughly 70,000 distinct CDR3 sequences, 4% to 6% of them singletons, with about 2.8% in the top ten. This chain links TRBV5-1 with TRBJ2-2; weak D call: TRBD2 (5 bases). Sequencing used PBMCs. This receptor was identified in a woman between 25 and 40 years old with multiple sclerosis. CDR3 DNA: TGCGCCAGCAGCTTGAGGACTCTCGGATCCGGGGAGCTGTTTTTT. Its translation: CASSLRTLGSGELFF. The entire variable domain, with the rest obtained from reference TRBV5-1 and TRBJ2-2, is as follows: KAGVTQTPRYLIKTRGQQVTLSCSPISGHRSVSWYQQTPGQGLQFLFEYFSETQRNKGNFPGRFSGRQFSNSRSEMNVSTLELGDSALYLCASSLRTLGSGELFFGEGSRLTVL.